This record looks at one T cell receptor (beta chain) sequence and its context. The sample is drawn from a study of blood T cell repertoires in COVID-19. Across the whole study: The samples span acute and convalescent COVID-19 from the United States, Italy and Spain. Sources were T cells, B-cell-depleted T cells, or PBMCs; the material itself was cDNA or gDNA.

Authors' data handling: Amplification of reference gene primers provided the estimated nucleated cell counts. This table comes from immunoSEQ multiplex PCR, and its TCRdb copy is limited to in-frame clones, with some not included. The DNA was the basis for D and trimming; V, J and clone size are from that table. The table has approximately 100,000 clones, 75% to 90% seen once. Sequencing used peripheral blood. The TCR originated in a woman between 50 and 59 years old with acute or convalescent COVID-19.

The CDR3 DNA reads TGTGCCAGCAGCACCCGGACAGGGCTAACCACAGATACGCAGTATTTT. This encodes CASSTRTGLTTDTQYF. This sequence joins TRBV13 and TRBJ2-3; 8 bases line up with TRBD1. Trimming removed 5 bases from V and 2 bases from J; junction bases left unmatched: 9. Germline CDR1 is PRHDT and CDR2 is FYEKMQ (reference sequence). CDR3 length: 16 residues.